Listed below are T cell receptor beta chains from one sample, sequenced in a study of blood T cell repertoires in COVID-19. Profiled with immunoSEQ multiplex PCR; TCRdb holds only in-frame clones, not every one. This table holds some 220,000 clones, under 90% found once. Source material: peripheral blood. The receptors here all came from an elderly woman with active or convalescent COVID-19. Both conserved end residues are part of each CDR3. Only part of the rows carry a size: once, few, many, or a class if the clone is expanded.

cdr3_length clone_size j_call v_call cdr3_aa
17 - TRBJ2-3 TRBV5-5 CASSLVWGLAATDTQYF
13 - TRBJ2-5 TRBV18 CASSRGDQETQYF
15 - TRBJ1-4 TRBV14 CASSHFNGLGEKLFF
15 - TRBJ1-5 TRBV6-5 CASRMREYSNQPQHF
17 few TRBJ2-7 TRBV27 CASSPPAGTSGFYEQYF
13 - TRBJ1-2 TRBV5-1 CASSLQGAGGYTF
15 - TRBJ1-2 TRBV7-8 CASSLKTGGNYGYTF
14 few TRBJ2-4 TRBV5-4 CASSLEGGSYIQYF
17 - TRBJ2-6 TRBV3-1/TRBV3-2 CASSLPQGALGANVLTF
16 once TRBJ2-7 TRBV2 CASRTGTSGGSYEQYF
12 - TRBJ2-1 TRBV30 CARDENYNEQFF
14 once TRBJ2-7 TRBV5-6 CASSLNRGGYEQYF
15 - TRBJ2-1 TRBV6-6 CASSYAIRGRGEQFF
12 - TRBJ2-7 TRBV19 CASSISSYEQYF
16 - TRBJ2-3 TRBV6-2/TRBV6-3 CASSYSGQGATDTQYF
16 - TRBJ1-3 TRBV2 CASGAGNGRRGNTIYF
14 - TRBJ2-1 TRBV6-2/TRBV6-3 CASSRSILNNEQFF
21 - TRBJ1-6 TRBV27 CATLPITPGQGTSSYNSPLHF
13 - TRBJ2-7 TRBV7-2 CASSSVRGLGQYF
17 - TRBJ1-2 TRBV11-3 CASSLGPLGGLGYGYTF
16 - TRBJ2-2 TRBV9 CASSVEIGGAPGELFF
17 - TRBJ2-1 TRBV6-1 CASSEGLAGAVLHEQFF
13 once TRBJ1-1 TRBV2 CASSFSGVNEAFF
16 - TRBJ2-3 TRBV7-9 CASSALTSGSTDTQYF
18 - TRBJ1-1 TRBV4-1 CASSQDNGVTRWNTEAFF
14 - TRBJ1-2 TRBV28 CASSLQGQGSGYTF
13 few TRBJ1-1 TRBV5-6 CASSRTGGTEAFF
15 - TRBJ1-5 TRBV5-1 CASSFTGDLNQPQHF
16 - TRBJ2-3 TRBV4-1 CASSQDPLAGSDTQYF
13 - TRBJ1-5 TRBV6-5 CASSPDRGQPQHF